This T cell receptor beta chain was recovered during a study of blood T cells in healthy people across ages. V was pared by 6 bases and J by 5 bases, with 9 bases of the junction left unmatched. Germline loops: CDR1 DFQATT, CDR2 SNEGSKA (reference sequence). The CDR3 totals 13 residues. Study-wide findings and caveats: While age rose, TCR beta diversity per million T cells dropped in a roughly linear way.

Primers used in a second PCR of roughly 6 to 11 cycles were a sample-barcoded 5' primer and a J-beta primer mix. TCRdb independently ran MiXCR on the 5' RACE reads; one entry per CDR3 protein. The profile shows fewer than 900,000 distinct CDR3 sequences, around 49% of them singletons. There were healthy Caucasian individuals from Russia, aged about 6 to 95, serving as donors. This clonotype showed up just a few times. Its specificity is not known. Source material: blood. This chain links TRBV20-1 with TRBJ1-1, with 7 bases fitting TRBD1. This receptor was identified in a woman aged 55-70 years in good health. CDR3 region: CSAHVAGGTEAFF. The CDR3 DNA sequence: TGCAGTGCCCACGTGGCAGGGGGAACTGAAGCTTTCTTT.